A selection of T cell receptor beta chains follows, all from one sample in a study of a mutant IDH1 vaccine in newly diagnosed glioma. These receptors' targets are unknown. Only in-frame clones appear in the TCRdb table, and some are missing; sequencing was by immunoSEQ multiplex PCR. This repertoire shows fewer than 30,000 clones, 80% found once; its top ten account for approximately 8%. The source was PBMCs, collected from a glioma patient whose treatment included an IDH1 peptide vaccine. These receptor sequences come from a woman in her late teens or twenties with glioma. Both conserved end residues are trimmed from each CDR3.

cdr3_aa	cdr3_length	j_call	v_call
AWSRDSNQPQH	11	TRBJ1-5	TRBV30
ASSQGPGTTWGNEQF	15	TRBJ2-1	TRBV4-3
AWAALYGYT	9	TRBJ1-2	TRBV30
ASSRDRTADTQY	12	TRBJ2-3	TRBV7-7
ASRTLPSDEQF	11	TRBJ2-1	TRBV18
ASSQGPGGSGTGELF	15	TRBJ2-2	TRBV4-3
ASSILGKNTEAF	12	TRBJ1-1	TRBV19
ASSGLQGSGNTIY	13	TRBJ1-3	TRBV6-1
AVTRSGGTGNTIY	13	TRBJ1-3	TRBV10-3
ASSLDGNYEQY	11	TRBJ2-7	TRBV7-9
AISESSSSGQAAYEQY	16	TRBJ2-7	TRBV10-3
ASSLDGGKNSPLH	13	TRBJ1-6	TRBV5-1
ASSETGSEQY	10	TRBJ2-7	TRBV28
ASSSNWEKLF	10	TRBJ1-4	TRBV5-1
ASSEPMGTGSPNGYT	15	TRBJ1-2	TRBV10-2
ASSIPGGAEAF	11	TRBJ1-1	TRBV7-2
ASSLKDSSYEQY	12	TRBJ2-7	TRBV7-2
ASSPGEPQH	9	TRBJ1-5	TRBV5-1
ASSQDRVLGGNTIY	14	TRBJ1-3	TRBV14
ASSQGTATNEKLF	13	TRBJ1-4	TRBV19
ASSLFGTRGDGELF	14	TRBJ2-2	TRBV7-2
ASCIQVGGGTGELF	14	TRBJ2-2	TRBV18
ASSLGTSYTDTQY	13	TRBJ2-3	TRBV7-9
ASSLGGAGGQSGNTIY	16	TRBJ1-3	TRBV7-2
ASSVSAGLTYEQY	13	TRBJ2-7	TRBV9
ASSLRNGYT	9	TRBJ1-2	TRBV7-9
ASSFGTVGGEQY	12	TRBJ2-7	TRBV6-5